The T cell receptor beta chain described here comes from a study of blood T cells in healthy people across ages. CDR3 size: 19 residues. Germline assignment: CDR1 KGHSH and CDR2 LQKENI. V gave up 4 bases and J gave up 11 bases; unmatched junction bases: 21. Using a J-beta primer mix together with a sample-barcoded 5' primer, a second PCR was run for roughly 7 to 12 cycles. MiXCR, applied by TCRdb to the 5' RACE reads, yields one record per CDR3 protein. Of fewer than 1,000,000 distinct CDR3 sequences in the sample, 40% to 50% were seen once. The receptor was derived from a man between 60 and 70 years old in good health. This chain joins TRBV18 and TRBJ2-5; the match to TRBD2 covers 14 bases. Source material: blood. The CDR3 DNA reads TGTGCCAGCTCACTACAGACTAGCGGGGGGGCTTTGCCCTACAATGAGCAGTACTTC. Translating gives CASSLQTSGGALPYNEQYF.